These 6 T cell receptor beta chains were sequenced from one sample in a study of cytomegalovirus exposure and HLA in healthy donors. Primers included in the PCR were 60 Vbeta and 13 Jbeta primers. The table came from immunoSEQ multiplex PCR; TCRdb's copy has only in-frame clones and leaves some out. This sample has around 80,000 clones, with about four fifths found just once. Sequencing was done on a sample of PBMCs. Receptor source: a man between 18 and 35 years old in good health and CMV-seropositive.

This chain connects TRBV7-2 to TRBJ1-5; TRBD1 aligns across 7 bases. Unmatched junction bases numbered 3, after V lost 5 bases and J lost 5 bases. This CDR3 has 13 amino acids. Germline values: CDR1 SGHTA, CDR2 FQGNSA. The CDR3 bases are TGTGCCAGCAGCCCAGACAGGGATCAGCCCCAGCATTTT. The encoded protein is CASSPDRDQPQHF.

The rearrangement joins TRBV20-1 to TRBJ2-1; D remains unclear. CDR1 is DFQATT, CDR2 SNEGSKA, per germline (reference sequence). V lost 6 bases and J lost 16, with 19 bases in between. This CDR3 has 11 residues. The CDR3 reads CSAPHPQARFF. In DNA, the CDR3 is TGCAGTGCCCCTCATCCTCAGGCCCGCTTCTTC.

Only a few counts were recorded for this clone. The rearrangement uses TRBV7-8 and TRBJ1-1; D is ambiguous. Germline CDR1 and CDR2: SGHVS and FQNEAQ. V gave up 3 bases and J gave up 3 bases, with 14 bases separating them. This CDR3 is 15 amino acids long. In DNA, the CDR3 is TGTGCCAGCAGCTTTGAGCTTCGGGGAGACACTGAAGCTTTCTTT. This gives the protein CASSFELRGDTEAFF.

The chain combines TRBV5-4 with TRBJ2-7, with 8 bases lining up with TRBD1. Germline V gene data show CDR1 as SGHNT and CDR2 as YYREEE (reference sequence). The CDR3 runs 16 residues. V dropped 3 bases and J dropped 4; count of bases not matched to a gene: 12. In nucleotides, the CDR3 is TGTGCCAGCAGCTCGGCCCCCGGGACAGGCGGTTACGAGCAGTACTTC. It is translated as CASSSAPGTGGYEQYF.

The rearrangement links TRBV6-6 to TRBJ1-1; 7 bases align to TRBD1. CDR1 is MNHNY, CDR2 SVGAGI, per germline (reference sequence). There are 15 residues in the CDR3. J gave up 0 bases and V 11 bases, and 12 bases lay outside the gene matches. This CDR3 reads CAVPKGGPMNTEAFF. DNA of the CDR3: TGTGCCGTACCAAAAGGGGGCCCCATGAACACTGAAGCTTTCTTT.

For the CDR3, the DNA is TGCGCCAGCAGCTTGGGCCGGGCAACTAATGAAAAACTGTTTTTT. Protein sequence: CASSLGRATNEKLFF. This chain connects TRBV5-1 to TRBJ1-4; unclear D gene. Trimming pared 0 bases from V and 0 bases from J, leaving 6 bases between. This CDR3 has 15 amino acids. Germline assignment: CDR1 SGHRS and CDR2 YFSETQ.